The 28 T cell receptor beta chains reported below all come from one sample, sequenced in a study of control samples from healthy donors and cancer patients. Clones were read by immunoSEQ multiplex PCR, and TCRdb kept only the in-frame ones, dropping some. This table holds around 70,000 clones, 89% found once. Sequences were obtained from PBMCs. Receptors were obtained from a woman aged 50 to 60 with colorectal cancer.

Written as DNA, the CDR3 is TGCGCCAGCAGCTTTCCCAGGGGATGGGATCAGCCCCAGCATTTT. This codes for CASSFPRGWDQPQHF. The gene calls are TRBV5-1 and TRBJ1-5; possible D gene TRBD1, 6 bases. The CDR3 has 15 amino acids. Trimming shortened V by 2 bases and J by 5 bases, and 14 bases separated the two germline ends. Germline loops: CDR1 SGHRS, CDR2 YFSETQ.

V and J are TRBV2 and TRBJ1-3; 8 bases are shared with TRBD1. Germline-derived CDR1 and CDR2 are SNHLY and FYNNEI. The length of the CDR3 is 16 residues. V trimming: 2 bases; J trimming: 2 bases; junction bases outside the gene matches: 5. In nucleotides, the CDR3 is TGTGCCAGCAGTGAATGGGGCAGGGGGCCTGGAAACACCATATATTTT. It translates to CASSEWGRGPGNTIYF.

This chain joins TRBV19 and TRBJ2-1; a weak D match, TRBD1 (6 bases). Trimming left V 7 bases short and J 3 bases short, with 16 bases between. Germline V gene lookup returns CDR1 LNHDA and CDR2 SQIVND (reference sequence). This CDR3 spans 15 amino acids. The CDR3 DNA follows: TGTGCCAGTATCCCTCAGAAGGGGGTCTACAATGAGCAGTTCTTC. Translated, it gives CASIPQKGVYNEQFF.

This chain uses TRBV2 with TRBJ2-1; D could derive from TRBD1 or TRBD2 (6 bases each). Germline CDR1 and CDR2: SNHLY and FYNNEI. This CDR3 region has 15 residues. Trimming took off 6 bases at V and 2 bases at J, with 14 bases between the two ends. This CDR3 reads CASSQTGAAYNEQFF. In DNA, the CDR3 is TGTGCCAGCAGCCAAACGGGGGCCGCCTACAATGAGCAGTTCTTC.

V and J are TRBV5-1 and TRBJ1-1; TRBD1 agrees at 7 bases. The V gene's germline CDR1 is SGHRS and CDR2 YFSETQ. The V and J ends lost 4 bases and 8 bases, in that order; junction bases with no gene match: 17. The CDR3 sequence is 16 residues long. The CDR3 region has the DNA TGCGCCAGCAGCGCAAAGCCTCAGGGGGGGATTATAGAAGCTTTCTTT. Translated: CASSAKPQGGIIEAFF.

In this sample, this clone turned up once. The rearrangement uses TRBV25-1 and TRBJ2-3; TRBD2 might be the D (6 bases). Trimming removed 4 bases at V and 4 bases at J, with 9 bases between. The CDR3 is made up of 13 amino acids. The germline V gene encodes CDR1 MGHDK and CDR2 SYGVNS. Here the CDR3 DNA reads TGTGCCAGCAGTGCCCCGGGGGCAGATACGCAGTATTTT. Encoded protein: CASSAPGADTQYF.

The chain uses TRBV3-1 (or the pseudogene TRBV3-2) and TRBJ2-2, with TRBD2 identical over 11 bases. CDR3 size: 15 residues. V trimming: 1 base; J trimming: 7 bases; junction bases outside the gene matches: 2. Germline V CDR1 and CDR2: LGHDT, YNNKEL (reference sequence). Here the CDR3 reads CASSQGLAGIGELFF. The CDR3 nucleotides are TGTGCCAGCAGCCAAGGACTAGCGGGGATCGGGGAGCTGTTTTTT.

This clone was observed once. V gene TRBV3-1 (or the pseudogene TRBV3-2) combines with J gene TRBJ1-2, with D unresolved. CDR3 length: 12 amino acids. V lost 5 bases and J 8 bases, leaving 12 bases between the germline ends. Germline V gives CDR1 LGHDT, CDR2 YNNKEL (reference sequence). CDR3 loop: CASSSRDRGYTF. The CDR3 nucleotides are TGTGCCAGCAGCTCCCGCGATCGGGGCTACACCTTC.

This clone has a single count. The chain combines TRBV2 with TRBJ2-1; D is ambiguous. Germline V gives CDR1 SNHLY, CDR2 FYNNEI. V shed 5 bases and J shed 5 bases, with 7 bases lying between them. The CDR3 spans 12 residues. The CDR3 here is CASSLEDNEQFF. CDR3 DNA: TGTGCCAGCAGTTTAGAGGACAATGAGCAGTTCTTC. The full variable domain, completed using reference TRBV2 and TRBJ2-1, is EPEVTQTPSHQVTQMGQEVILRCVPISNHLYFYWYRQILGQKVEFLVSFYNNEISEKSEIFDDQFSVERPDGSNFTLKIRSTKLEDSAMYFCASSLEDNEQFFGPGTRLTVL.

This clone was detected once. V and J are TRBV5-1 and TRBJ2-1; D may match TRBD1 or TRBD2 (5 bases each). This CDR3 is built from 15 residues. Trimming took 4 bases from V and 0 from J, leaving 11 bases between them. Germline lookup yields CDR1 SGHRS and CDR2 YFSETQ. The CDR3: CASSPDTSSYNEQFF. CDR3 sequence (DNA): TGCGCCAGCAGCCCGGACACTAGCTCCTACAATGAGCAGTTCTTC. The entire variable domain, with the rest obtained from reference TRBV5-1 and TRBJ2-1, is as follows: KAGVTQTPRYLIKTRGQQVTLSCSPISGHRSVSWYQQTPGQGLQFLFEYFSETQRNKGNFPGRFSGRQFSNSRSEMNVSTLELGDSALYLCASSPDTSSYNEQFFGPGTRLTVL.

The chain employs TRBV28 and TRBJ2-7; D could derive from TRBD1 or TRBD2 (5 bases each). CDR1 is MDHEN, CDR2 SYDVKM, per germline. CDR3 length: 13 amino acids. V lost 7 bases and J lost 0, with 10 bases in between. CDR3 DNA sequence: TGTGCCAGCAATACGGGACCCTCCTACGAGCAGTACGTC. Amino acids: CASNTGPSYEQYV.

The chain has TRBV28 and TRBJ2-1, with 11 bases that match TRBD2. CDR3 length: 15 residues. The germline V gene has CDR1 MDHEN and CDR2 SYDVKM. The V segment lost 3 bases and the J segment 16 bases; nucleotides outside the gene matches: 14. The CDR3 sequence is CASSLASGGTKASFF. CDR3 nucleotides: TGTGCCAGCAGTTTGGCTAGCGGGGGGACCAAGGCGAGTTTCTTC.

This chain uses TRBV28 with TRBJ2-2; 8 bases align to TRBD1. Germline V CDR1 and CDR2: MDHEN, SYDVKM. CDR3 size: 15 residues. Trimming removed 5 bases from V and 2 bases from J; junction bases left unmatched: 4. CDR3 sequence (DNA): TGTGCCAGCAGTCCAGGGGGCACTAACACCGGGGAGCTGTTTTTT. It specifies CASSPGGTNTGELFF.

V usage is TRBV28 and J usage is TRBJ1-2; 7 nucleotides agree with TRBD1. Germline trimming cut 10 bases from V and 4 bases from J; bases unmatched to any gene: 6. This CDR3 comprises 12 residues. Per the germline V gene, CDR1 is MDHEN and CDR2 is SYDVKM. The CDR3 DNA reads TGTGCCACCCCGGACAGGTTCTATGGCTACACCTTC. Its translation: CATPDRFYGYTF.

The V gene is TRBV19, the J gene TRBJ1-2, with D hard to call. The germline gives CDR1 LNHDA, CDR2 SQIVND (reference sequence). Trimming stripped 10 bases from V and 0 bases from J, with 21 bases between. The CDR3 is 16 residues long. CDR3 nucleotides: TGTGCCACCTTTGACTACGGAGCCGCTACTAACTATGGCTACACCTTC. It encodes CATFDYGAATNYGYTF.

The chain employs TRBV6-2 or TRBV6-3 and TRBJ2-3, with 9 bases that match TRBD1. The V segment lost 5 bases and the J segment 4 bases; nucleotides outside the gene matches: 4. The germline V gene has CDR1 MNHEY and CDR2 SVGEGT. The length of the CDR3 is 14 residues. CDR3 loop: CASSRDRVSDTQYF. The CDR3 region has the DNA TGTGCCAGCAGTCGGGACAGGGTGTCAGATACGCAGTATTTT.

This chain connects TRBV29-1 to TRBJ2-3; D uncertain. In germline, CDR1 is SQVTM, CDR2 ANQGSEA. V was trimmed by 5 bases and J by 3 bases, leaving 3 bases between them. The CDR3 runs to 10 residues. CDR3 protein: CSVRTDTQYF. DNA of the CDR3: TGCAGCGTTCGAACAGATACGCAGTATTTT.

The chain links TRBV5-1 to TRBJ2-4; D tentatively fits TRBD1 or TRBD2 (6 bases each). Trimming left V 4 bases short and J 2 bases short, with 13 bases between. Germline V CDR1 and CDR2: SGHRS, YFSETQ. CDR3 size: 15 residues. The CDR3 coding sequence is TGCGCCAGCAGCGAGACAGGAGGGACCAAAAACATTCAGTACTTC. Translated, it gives CASSETGGTKNIQYF.

This chain's CDR3 is CASSLPLQRGPGELFF. DNA for the CDR3: TGTGCCAGCAGCTTACCTCTCCAGCGGGGCCCCGGGGAGCTGTTTTTT. The genes are TRBV11-2 and TRBJ2-2, with 7 bases fitting TRBD2. Germline loops: CDR1 SGHAT, CDR2 FQNNGV. J lost 6 bases, V lost 2 bases, and 9 bases had no gene match. The CDR3 spans 16 residues.

The V gene is TRBV12-3 or TRBV12-4, the J gene TRBJ1-4, with no clear D. Trimming stripped 4 bases from V and 7 bases from J, with 10 bases between. The CDR3 totals 13 residues. The CDR3 nucleotides read TGTGCCAGCAGTTCCACGGAGAGTGAAAAACTGTTTTTT. This translates into CASSSTESEKLFF.

Here the CDR3 reads CASKDRRSTDTQYF. The DNA of the CDR3 is TGTGCCAGCAAGGACAGGAGATCCACAGATACGCAGTATTTT. The V call is TRBV21-1, the J call TRBJ2-3; the D segment call TRBD1 is taken from the table without a DNA check. TRBV21-1 is tagged as a pseudogene. CDR3 length: 14 residues.

This chain links TRBV24-1 with TRBJ2-2; D is undetermined. The CDR3 is 14 residues long. V lost 1 base and J lost 2, with 4 bases in between. Germline loops: CDR1 KGHDR, CDR2 SFDVKD. For the CDR3, the DNA is TGTGCCACCAGTGATTTACCAAACACCGGGGAGCTGTTTTTT. It encodes CATSDLPNTGELFF.

This clone has more than one count but fewer than ten. The chain couples TRBV2 to TRBJ1-2; TRBD1 agrees at 8 bases. Germline V gene data show CDR1 as SNHLY and CDR2 as FYNNEI. With 5 bases clipped from V and 5 bases from J, the junction kept 10 bases outside the gene matches. There are 15 residues in the CDR3. The CDR3 region has the DNA TGTGCCAGCAGTTCCTCCCTGGGACAGGTATATGGCTACACCTTC. Translating gives CASSSSLGQVYGYTF.

The V gene is TRBV5-5, the J gene TRBJ1-5, with a tentative D call TRBD1 (6 bases). Trimming pared 1 base from V and 4 bases from J, leaving 9 bases between. CDR3 size: 14 residues. Looked up from germline, CDR1 is SGHKS and CDR2 is YYEKEE (reference sequence). The CDR3 here is CASSLLQGNQPQHF. The CDR3 nucleotides read TGTGCCAGCAGCTTGCTCCAGGGGAATCAGCCCCAGCATTTT.

This chain uses TRBV6-1 with TRBJ1-1; D not certain. CDR1 and CDR2 (germline): MNHNS, SASEGT. Trimming took off 1 base at V and 1 base at J, with 4 bases between the two ends. CDR3 length: 13 residues. The CDR3 protein is CASSEERNTEAFF. In DNA form, the CDR3 reads TGTGCCAGCAGTGAAGAGAGGAACACTGAAGCTTTCTTT.

This sequence joins TRBV4-3 and TRBJ2-3; D is undetermined. This CDR3 comprises 16 residues. V was cut by 1 base and J by 0 bases, with 11 bases left in between. Germline CDR1 reads LGHNA; CDR2 reads YSLEER. The CDR3 bases are TGCGCCAGCAGCCAAGCCTCACACGCTAGCACAGATACGCAGTATTTT. Its protein product is CASSQASHASTDTQYF.

The chain has TRBV20-1 and TRBJ2-1; 7 bases are a match to TRBD2. The trim removed 3 bases at V and 2 bases at J, leaving 7 bases unmatched. This CDR3 has 15 residues. The V gene's germline CDR1 is DFQATT and CDR2 SNEGSKA (reference sequence). CDR3 residues: CSASERGGPYNEQFF. DNA of the CDR3: TGCAGTGCTAGTGAGCGGGGTGGGCCCTACAATGAGCAGTTCTTC.

About this clone itself: Within the sample, other DNA sequences also encode this same CDR3. The chain couples TRBV7-3 to TRBJ2-5; 13 bases map to TRBD2. The CDR3 extends over 15 amino acids. The V segment lost 5 bases and the J segment 2 bases; nucleotides outside the gene matches: 2. CDR1 and CDR2 from the germline V gene are SGHTA and FQGTGA. The CDR3 is CASSLTSGGQETQYF. The CDR3 DNA reads as TGTGCCAGCAGCCTGACTAGCGGGGGGCAAGAGACCCAGTACTTC.